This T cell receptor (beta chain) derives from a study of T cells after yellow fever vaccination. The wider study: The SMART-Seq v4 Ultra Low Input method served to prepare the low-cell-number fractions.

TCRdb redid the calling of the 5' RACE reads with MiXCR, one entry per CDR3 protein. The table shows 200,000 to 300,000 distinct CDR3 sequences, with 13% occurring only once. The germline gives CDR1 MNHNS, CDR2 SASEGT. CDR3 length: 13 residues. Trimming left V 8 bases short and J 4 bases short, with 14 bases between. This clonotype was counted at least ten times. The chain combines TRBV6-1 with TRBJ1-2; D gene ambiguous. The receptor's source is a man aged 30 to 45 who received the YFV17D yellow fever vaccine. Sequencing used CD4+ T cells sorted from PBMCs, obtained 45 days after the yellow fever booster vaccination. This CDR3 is CASGPPSGYGYTF. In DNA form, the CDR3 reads TGTGCCAGCGGTCCCCCGTCGGGCTATGGCTACACCTTC.